The 30 T cell receptor beta chains listed next were all sequenced from one sample in a study of cytomegalovirus exposure and HLA in healthy donors. The PCR used 60 Vbeta and 13 Jbeta primers. This table comes from immunoSEQ multiplex PCR, and its TCRdb copy is limited to in-frame clones, with some not included. The sample shows 150,000 to 200,000 clones, roughly 72% of them seen only once. The sequencing input was PBMCs. These receptors all come from a woman in her thirties or forties in good health and CMV-seronegative.

CDR3 nucleotides: TGTGCCAGCAGCGTAAACTCCGTCGCAGGGGAGCGATCGGGCTACACCTTC. Its protein is CASSVNSVAGERSGYTF. This chain connects TRBV11-3 to TRBJ1-2, with a possible D match to TRBD1 (6 bases). Germline assignment: CDR1 SGHNT and CDR2 YENEEA. This CDR3 spans 17 amino acids. Trimming took 5 bases from V and 8 from J, leaving 27 bases between them.

This chain uses TRBV27 with TRBJ2-7; D may be TRBD2 (6 bases). Germline CDR1 reads MNHEY; CDR2 reads SMNVEV (reference sequence). The V end lost 6 bases, the J end lost 1 base, and 16 bases lay between the germline ends. This CDR3 has 15 amino acids. CDR3 coding DNA: TGTGCCAGCAGCCACACCGGGACTGGTTCCTACGAGCAGTACTTC. Translated, it gives CASSHTGTGSYEQYF.

V is TRBV27 and J is TRBJ2-1; D not resolved. Germline values: CDR1 MNHEY, CDR2 SMNVEV (reference sequence). V was pared by 2 bases and J by 6 bases, with 14 bases between. This CDR3 is 15 amino acids long. CDR3 amino acids: CASSLVQVVPNEQFF. The CDR3 region has the DNA TGTGCCAGCAGTTTAGTGCAGGTGGTGCCCAATGAGCAGTTCTTC.

The chain combines TRBV7-3 with TRBJ2-1, with TRBD2 matching 12 bases. CDR3 length equals 17 residues. Germline lookup yields CDR1 SGHTA and CDR2 FQGTGA. With 4 bases clipped from V and 7 bases from J, the junction kept 11 bases outside the gene matches. As DNA, the CDR3 is TGTGCCAGCAGCTCTACCGGTACTAGCGGGAGGTTGAATGAGCAGTTCTTC. Amino acids: CASSSTGTSGRLNEQFF.

This chain connects TRBV6-5 to TRBJ1-4, with 7 nucleotides matching TRBD1. This CDR3 is built from 14 residues. V was pared by 2 bases and J by 8 bases, with 5 bases of the junction left unmatched. CDR1 is MNHEY, CDR2 SVGAGI, per germline. CDR3 residues: CASSYLAGGEKLFF. CDR3 bases: TGTGCCAGCAGTTACCTGGCAGGGGGAGAAAAACTGTTTTTT.

There are a few counts of this clone. The chain joins TRBV6-5 to TRBJ2-5, with D unclear. V lost 3 bases and J lost 7, with 15 bases in between. Per germline, CDR1 MNHEY and CDR2 SVGAGI. This CDR3 contains 14 residues. The CDR3, as DNA: TGTGCCAGCAGTTATCGGAGAGTCGACGGGACCCAGTACTTC. Translating it yields CASSYRRVDGTQYF.

The CDR3 loop is CASSGIAGGGDEQFF. In nucleotides, the CDR3 is TGCGCCAGCAGCGGAATAGCGGGAGGTGGCGATGAGCAGTTCTTC. The V and J genes are TRBV5-1 and TRBJ2-1, with TRBD2 matching 10 bases. The CDR3 sequence is 15 residues long. Germline V gene lookup returns CDR1 SGHRS and CDR2 YFSETQ. Unmatched junction bases numbered 9, after V lost 4 bases and J lost 8 bases.

The chain joins TRBV6-5 to TRBJ1-1; D unclear. The length of the CDR3 is 14 residues. V lost 0 bases and J lost 5, with 10 bases in between. Germline V gene lookup returns CDR1 MNHEY and CDR2 SVGAGI. CDR3 DNA sequence: TGTGCCAGCAGTTACTCGTCCCGGGAAACTGAAGCTTTCTTT. The encoded protein is CASSYSSRETEAFF.

This clone was seen only once. The genes are TRBV19 and TRBJ1-1; D is undetermined. CDR3 length: 13 amino acids. Trimming left V 1 base short and J 1 base short, with 4 bases between. The germline CDR1 and CDR2 sequences are LNHDA and SQIVND (reference sequence). The CDR3 DNA reads TGTGCCAGTAGTATAGGAGGGAACACTGAAGCTTTCTTT. As protein: CASSIGGNTEAFF.

The chain is built from TRBV6-7 and TRBJ2-7; D possibly corresponds to TRBD2 (5 bases). TRBV6-7 carries the ORF label, with uncertain function. Trimming stripped 7 bases from V and 4 bases from J, with 17 bases between. This CDR3 has 14 residues. Written as DNA, the CDR3 is TGTGCCAGCAAGGAGGCTCGGGATGATTACGAGCAGTACTTC. Protein product: CASKEARDDYEQYF.

This clone was picked up a small number of times. The rearrangement joins TRBV13 to TRBJ1-4; D is undetermined. Trimming removed 5 bases from V and 2 bases from J, with 9 bases in between. The germline V gene has CDR1 PRHDT and CDR2 FYEKMQ (reference sequence). This CDR3 contains 14 residues. For the CDR3, the DNA is TGTGCCAGCAGCCCTAGTGAGACTAATGAAAAACTGTTTTTT. Translated: CASSPSETNEKLFF.

The CDR3 DNA reads as TGTGCCAGCAGCTTAGCGCAGGGCATCAGCGAAGCTTTCTTT. It translates to CASSLAQGISEAFF. V usage is TRBV11-1 and J usage is TRBJ1-1; tentatively, D is TRBD1 (5 bases). The germline V and J ends were trimmed by 0 bases and 8 bases, with 13 bases remaining between them. Germline assignment: CDR1 SGHAT and CDR2 FQDESV (reference sequence). The CDR3 has 14 amino acids.

This clone was recorded only once. The chain employs TRBV28 and TRBJ1-2, with a possible D match to TRBD1 (6 bases). V lost 5 bases to trimming and J lost 8 bases, with 15 bases between them. Germline CDR1 is MDHEN and CDR2 is SYDVKM. This CDR3 has 13 residues. CDR3 sequence (DNA): TGTGCCAGCAGTAACAGGGCTGGGTCGGGCTACACCTTC. It translates to CASSNRAGSGYTF.

The chain employs TRBV5-1 and TRBJ1-2; 8 bases map to TRBD1. The CDR3 extends over 11 amino acids. The V gene's germline CDR1 is SGHRS and CDR2 YFSETQ. The junction had 5 bases not matched to a gene; V was cut back by 4 bases and J by 12 bases. CDR3 amino acids: CASSPGQGNTF. CDR3 nucleotide sequence: TGCGCCAGCAGCCCTGGACAGGGCAACACCTTC.

This chain connects TRBV7-8 to TRBJ2-1; possible D gene TRBD2, 5 bases. The CDR3 is 17 amino acids. CDR1 SGHVS and CDR2 FQNEAQ come from the germline V gene. V was shortened by 4 bases and J by 5 bases, with 21 bases between the two germline ends. The CDR3 DNA sequence: TGTGCCAGCAGCTACCCCCTAGGGCGGAGGCGGGACAATGAGCAGTTCTTC. This translates into CASSYPLGRRRDNEQFF.

This chain joins TRBV28 and TRBJ2-5; 9 positions match TRBD1. The trim removed 5 bases at V and 5 bases at J, leaving 6 bases unmatched. This CDR3 region has 14 residues. CDR1 is MDHEN and CDR2 is SYDVKM in the germline V gene. The CDR3 spells CASSNRGREETQYF. The CDR3, as DNA: TGTGCCAGCAGTAACAGGGGGCGCGAGGAGACCCAGTACTTC.

The chain has TRBV2 and TRBJ1-1; TRBD1 might be the D (5 bases). V was cut by 7 bases and J by 3 bases, with 12 bases left in between. The CDR3 has 13 amino acids. Germline-derived CDR1 and CDR2 are SNHLY and FYNNEI. The CDR3 coding sequence is TGTGCCAGCATGATTTTACAGGACACTGAAGCTTTCTTT. It codes for CASMILQDTEAFF.

The chain is built from TRBV21-1 and TRBJ2-5; TRBD2, the table's D call, was not compared with the DNA. TRBV21-1 is a documented pseudogene. The CDR3 length is 14 residues. The CDR3: CASPPGSRGYTQYF. The CDR3 nucleotides are TGTGCCAGCCCGCCGGGGTCAAGAGGGTACACCCAGTACTTC.

This clone has only one observation. The chain recombines TRBV11-3 with TRBJ2-7, with a tentative D call TRBD1 (5 bases). V shed 1 base and J shed 0 bases, with 10 bases lying between them. The germline gives CDR1 SGHNT, CDR2 YENEEA. This CDR3 is 15 amino acids long. The CDR3 DNA reads TGTGCCAGCAGCTTAGGACCGACAGTCTCCTACGAGCAGTACTTC. This codes for CASSLGPTVSYEQYF.

This sequence joins TRBV11-1 and TRBJ2-3; no firm D call. CDR3 length: 12 amino acids. The V end lost 2 bases, the J end lost 6 bases, and 6 bases lay between the germline ends. Germline values: CDR1 SGHAT, CDR2 FQDESV (reference sequence). In DNA, the CDR3 is TGTGCCAGCAGCTTACTCTCTGATACGCAGTATTTT. This codes for CASSLLSDTQYF. The whole variable domain, remainder taken from reference TRBV11-1 and TRBJ2-3, is EAEVAQSPRYKITEKSQAVAFWCDPISGHATLYWYRQILGQGPELLVQFQDESVVDDSQLPKDRFSAERLKGVDSTLKIQPAELGDSAMYLCASSLLSDTQYFGPGTRLTVL.

The chain uses TRBV11-2 and TRBJ2-3, with a weak D call TRBD1 (7 bases). Germline assignment: CDR1 SGHAT and CDR2 FQNNGV. V was pared by 5 bases and J by 6 bases, with 21 bases between. The CDR3 contains 16 residues. The CDR3 sequence is CASSPGRGARRDTQYF. CDR3 DNA sequence: TGTGCCAGCAGCCCCGGCAGGGGGGCCCGGAGGGATACGCAGTATTTT.

This clone was detected only a few times. The CDR3 reads CSVRRTALPNYGYTF. The CDR3 DNA sequence: TGCAGCGTTAGGCGGACAGCGCTTCCCAACTATGGCTACACCTTC. V and J are TRBV29-1 and TRBJ1-2; D is perhaps TRBD1 (6 bases). From germline, CDR1 is SQVTM and CDR2 ANQGSEA. Trimming cost V 5 bases and J 2 bases, with 18 bases left between them. The CDR3 length is 15 residues.

In regard to this clone: The junction departs from the called germline gene at one end, perhaps through a read error. The genes are TRBV6-4 and TRBJ1-3; D is undetermined. CDR3 size: 12 residues. In germline, CDR1 is MRHNA, CDR2 SNTAGT. The DNA of the CDR3 is TGTGCCAGCAGTGAGAGGGCCACCGCCGCAGATTTT. This sequence encodes CASSERATAADF.

This chain connects TRBV27 to TRBJ2-7, with D perhaps matching TRBD2 (6 bases). V lost 4 bases to trimming and J lost 5 bases, with 12 bases between them. Per germline, CDR1 MNHEY and CDR2 SMNVEV (reference sequence). CDR3 size: 13 residues. The CDR3 reads CASSSRRGNEQYF. The CDR3 DNA sequence: TGTGCCAGCAGTTCACGACGCGGGAACGAGCAGTACTTC.

The chain is built from TRBV5-4 and TRBJ2-7; tentative D call: TRBD2 (6 bases). The CDR3 consists of 16 residues. The V gene's germline CDR1 is SGHNT and CDR2 YYREEE (reference sequence). Trimming cost V 3 bases and J 2 bases, with 18 bases left between them. The CDR3 nucleotides read TGTGCCAGCAGCTCTAGTCAGGAGGGATTGGCCTACGAGCAGTACTTC. Protein sequence: CASSSSQEGLAYEQYF.

This clone has only a few counts. This rearrangement joins TRBV7-2 to TRBJ2-7; the D is unclear. Trimming removed 1 base from V and 0 bases from J, with 7 bases in between. The CDR3 runs to 14 residues. The germline V gene encodes CDR1 SGHTA and CDR2 FQGNSA. CDR3 protein: CASSLGPSSYEQYF. The CDR3 DNA follows: TGTGCCAGCAGCTTAGGGCCCAGCTCCTACGAGCAGTACTTC.

This clone appeared a single time. Germline is not matched at one junction end, which may reflect a read error. The chain employs TRBV5-1 and TRBJ2-1; TRBD2 agrees at 10 bases. This CDR3 has 14 residues. Germline V lookup: CDR1 SGHRS, CDR2 YFSETQ. CDR3 in DNA: TGCGTCAGCAGCTTAGCGGGAGGAAGAGGTGAGCAGTTCTTC. Encoded protein: CVSSLAGGRGEQFF.

The chain combines TRBV19 with TRBJ2-5; 7 nucleotides match TRBD1. The germline V gene encodes CDR1 LNHDA and CDR2 SQIVND (reference sequence). This CDR3 spans 15 amino acids. J was trimmed by 4 bases and V by 7 bases; bases with no gene match: 12. The CDR3 nucleotides are TGTGCCAGTACCGATGGTCGAGGGGGCCGAGAGACCCAGTACTTC. This gives the protein CASTDGRGGRETQYF. Combining the CDR3 with reference TRBV19 and TRBJ2-5 gives the whole variable domain DGGITQSPKYLFRKEGQNVTLSCEQNLNHDAMYWYRQDPGQGLRLIYYSQIVNDFQKGDIAEGYSVSREKKESFPLTVTSAQKNPTAFYLCASTDGRGGRETQYFGPGTRLLVL.

The table lists this clone with a count of one. This chain joins TRBV29-1 and TRBJ1-2; 10 nucleotides agree with TRBD1. CDR3 length equals 12 residues. Germline values: CDR1 SQVTM, CDR2 ANQGSEA. V trimming: 7 bases; J trimming: 8 bases; junction bases outside the gene matches: 7. CDR3 DNA: TGCAGCGCCGTGGACAGGGGGGAAGGCTACACCTTC. As protein: CSAVDRGEGYTF.

V usage is TRBV28 and J usage is TRBJ1-5, with 9 bases identical to TRBD1. CDR3 length: 16 residues. Germline V gene sequence: CDR1 MDHEN, CDR2 SYDVKM. The ends lost 5 bases at V and 5 bases at J; junction bases unmatched: 10. The CDR3 bases are TGTGCCAGCAGTGCACCGGGACAGGGTGTCCATCAGCCCCAGCATTTT. Translation gives CASSAPGQGVHQPQHF.